A selection of T cell receptor beta chains follows, all from one sample in a study of T cell responses to AZD1222 COVID-19 vaccine. The data were produced by immunoSEQ multiplex PCR, yet TCRdb's version contains in-frame clones alone and is incomplete. The data hold about 110,000 clones, with over 85% observed a single time. The material was peripheral blood, obtained on day 0 of AZD1222 vaccination. The receptors originated from an adult in good health. Each CDR3 is given with its conserved first and last residue. The D gene is left open where the match is weak. Size is omitted from some rows. Given values are once, few, many or a class for expanded clones.

clone_size,d_call,v_call,j_call,cdr3_length,cdr3_nt,cdr3_aa
.,.,TRBV7-8,TRBJ1-3,14,TGTGCCAGCAGCTTAGATCCTTTGGGCAACACCATATATTTT,CASSLDPLGNTIYF
.,.,TRBV27,TRBJ2-7,13,TGTGCCAGCAGTTCCGACAGATCCTACGAGCAGTACTTC,CASSSDRSYEQYF
.,.,TRBV12-3/TRBV12-4,TRBJ1-2,12,TGTGCCAGCAGTTTAAACGGTTATGGCTACACCTTC,CASSLNGYGYTF
few,.,TRBV9,TRBJ1-2,14,TGTGCCAGCAGCGTAGACAGTGGATTGGGTGGCTACACCTTC,CASSVDSGLGGYTF
.,.,TRBV7-9,TRBJ1-2,17,TGTGCCACCGGAATCCAGGGGAGGGTCGGAGTTGGCTATGGCTACACCTTC,CATGIQGRVGVGYGYTF
.,.,TRBV6-5,TRBJ1-1,12,TGTGCCAGCAGTTACTCGGCAGCTGAAGCTTTCTTT,CASSYSAAEAFF
.,TRBD1,TRBV4-1,TRBJ1-3,15,TGCGCCAGCAGCCAAGCCGGGACAGGGGGAAACACCATATATTTT,CASSQAGTGGNTIYF
.,TRBD1,TRBV18,TRBJ1-5,16,TGTGCCAGCTCTCTCTCCGGGACAGGGGCCCTTCAGCCCCAGCATTTT,CASSLSGTGALQPQHF
.,.,TRBV11-2,TRBJ2-1,13,TGTGCCAGCAGCTTAGGCGGAACCAATGAGCAGTTCTTC,CASSLGGTNEQFF
.,.,TRBV12-5,TRBJ2-3,14,TGTGCTAGTGGTCCCTACGCCCCTCCCTGGAGGCAGTATTTT,CASGPYAPPWRQYF
.,.,TRBV5-1,TRBJ1-6,16,TGCGCCAGCAGCTTGGTTTTTGTCGGCTTAGGGTCACCCCTCCACTTT,CASSLVFVGLGSPLHF
.,.,TRBV6-5,TRBJ1-1,14,TGTGCCAGCAGTTACTCGATCACTCCTGGTGAAGCTTTCTTT,CASSYSITPGEAFF
.,.,TRBV2,TRBJ2-5,12,TGTGCCTCGCGTCTATTCCAAGAGACCCAGTACTTC,CASRLFQETQYF
once,.,TRBV7-9,TRBJ1-4,14,TGTGCCAGCAGCGCCGCGGGGTTGAATGAAAAACTGTTTTTT,CASSAAGLNEKLFF
.,.,TRBV28,TRBJ2-6,17,TGTGCCAGCAGTTTACAGGGGAAAGGCTCTGGGGCCAACGTCCTGACTTTC,CASSLQGKGSGANVLTF
once,.,TRBV7-2,TRBJ1-5,13,TGTGCCAGCAGCACTCACAAGAATCAGCCCCAGCATTTT,CASSTHKNQPQHF
once,.,TRBV6-2/TRBV6-3,TRBJ2-5,15,TGTGCCAGCAGTTACGGGGGGCAGGGTGGAGAGACCCAGTACTTC,CASSYGGQGGETQYF
.,.,TRBV6-5,TRBJ2-3,12,TGTGCCAGCAGTCGAGACACAGATACGCAGTATTTT,CASSRDTDTQYF
.,.,TRBV6-5,TRBJ2-3,15,TGTGCCAGCAGATTTGGACAGACTAGCACAGATACGCAGTATTTT,CASRFGQTSTDTQYF
.,TRBD1,TRBV19,TRBJ2-5,15,TGTGCCAGTAGTAAACAGGGGGCGCGGGTAGCGACCCAGTACTTC,CASSKQGARVATQYF
.,TRBD1,TRBV6-5,TRBJ2-7,15,TGTGCCAGCAGCTGGGGCGGGACAGGGTCGTCCGAGCAGTACTTC,CASSWGGTGSSEQYF
.,TRBD2,TRBV5-1,TRBJ2-3,18,TGCGCCAGCAGCCTGGATTTCCTAGCGGGAGGGCGGAAAGATACGCAGTATTTT,CASSLDFLAGGRKDTQYF
.,.,TRBV11-2,TRBJ2-2,14,TGTGCCAGCAGCTTAGCGGTTGGAGGCGGGGAGCTGTTTTTT,CASSLAVGGGELFF